The clone carrying this T cell receptor (beta chain) has a handful of counts. This record comes from a study of T cell changes during pregnancy in multiple sclerosis. Using immunoSEQ multiplex PCR, the repertoire was profiled, and TCRdb retains in-frame clones only, with some absent. This sample has over 80,000 clones, with 90% found just once. Trimming cost V 4 bases and J 1 base, with 14 bases left between them. From germline, CDR1 is SNHLY and CDR2 FYNNEI. CDR3 length: 16 amino acids. Here the sequenced sample was peripheral blood, taken in the second trimester of pregnancy. The origin of this receptor is a female donor in good health, enrolled as a control in a pregnancy study. The gene calls are TRBV2 and TRBJ1-5; D unresolved. DNA of the CDR3: TGTGCCAGCAGTGGGGTCAGGCTTGGAAGCAATCAGCCCCAGCATTTT. Its translation is CASSGVRLGSNQPQHF. Together with reference TRBV2 and TRBJ1-5, the CDR3 gives the full variable domain: EPEVTQTPSHQVTQMGQEVILRCVPISNHLYFYWYRQILGQKVEFLVSFYNNEISEKSEIFDDQFSVERPDGSNFTLKIRSTKLEDSAMYFCASSGVRLGSNQPQHFGDGTRLSIL.